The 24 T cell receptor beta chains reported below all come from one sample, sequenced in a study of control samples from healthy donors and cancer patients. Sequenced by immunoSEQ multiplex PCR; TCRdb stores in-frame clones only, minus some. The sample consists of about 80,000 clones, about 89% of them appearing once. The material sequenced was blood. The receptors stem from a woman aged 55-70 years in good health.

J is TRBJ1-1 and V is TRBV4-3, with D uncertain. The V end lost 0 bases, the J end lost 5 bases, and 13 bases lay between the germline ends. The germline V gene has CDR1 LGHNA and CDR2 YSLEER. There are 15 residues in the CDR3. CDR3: CASSQDQAGRTEAFF. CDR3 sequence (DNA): TGCGCCAGCAGCCAAGATCAGGCCGGGAGGACTGAAGCTTTCTTT.

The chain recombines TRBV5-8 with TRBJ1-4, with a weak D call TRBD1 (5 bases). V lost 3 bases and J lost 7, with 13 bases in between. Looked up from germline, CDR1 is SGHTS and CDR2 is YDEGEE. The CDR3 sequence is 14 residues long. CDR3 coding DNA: TGTGCCAGCAGCTGGGGGTACGGAGGTGAAAAACTGTTTTTT. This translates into CASSWGYGGEKLFF.

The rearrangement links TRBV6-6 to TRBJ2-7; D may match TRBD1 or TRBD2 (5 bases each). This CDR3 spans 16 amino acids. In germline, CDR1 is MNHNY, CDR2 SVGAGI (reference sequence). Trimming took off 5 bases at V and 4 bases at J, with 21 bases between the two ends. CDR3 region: CASSRDGTVGQYEQYF. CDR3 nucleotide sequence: TGTGCCAGCAGTAGGGACGGCACTGTAGGACAATACGAGCAGTACTTC.

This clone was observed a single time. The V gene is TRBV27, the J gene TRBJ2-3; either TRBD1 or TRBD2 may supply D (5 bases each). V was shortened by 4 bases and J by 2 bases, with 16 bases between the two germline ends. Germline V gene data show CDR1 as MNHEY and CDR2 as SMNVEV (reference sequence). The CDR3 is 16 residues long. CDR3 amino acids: CASSSEGPDYTDTQYF. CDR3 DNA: TGTGCCAGCAGTTCCGAGGGGCCCGATTACACAGATACGCAGTATTTT.

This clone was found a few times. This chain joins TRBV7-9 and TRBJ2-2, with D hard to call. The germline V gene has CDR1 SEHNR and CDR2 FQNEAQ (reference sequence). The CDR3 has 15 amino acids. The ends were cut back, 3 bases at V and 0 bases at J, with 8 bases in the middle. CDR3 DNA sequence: TGTGCCAGCAGCTTCCCAGGTTCGAACACCGGGGAGCTGTTTTTT. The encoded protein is CASSFPGSNTGELFF.

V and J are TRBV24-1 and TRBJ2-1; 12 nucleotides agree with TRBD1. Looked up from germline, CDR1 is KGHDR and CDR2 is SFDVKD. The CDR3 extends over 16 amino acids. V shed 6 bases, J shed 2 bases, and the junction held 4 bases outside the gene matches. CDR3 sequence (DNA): TGTGCCACCAGTCAGCGGGACAGGGGGCCCTACAATGAGCAGTTCTTC. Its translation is CATSQRDRGPYNEQFF.

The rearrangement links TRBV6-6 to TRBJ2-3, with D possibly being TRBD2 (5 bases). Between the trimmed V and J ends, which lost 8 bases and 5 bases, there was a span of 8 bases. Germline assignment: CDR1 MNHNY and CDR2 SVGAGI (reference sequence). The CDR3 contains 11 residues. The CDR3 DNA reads TGTGCCAGCGAAGAGGGAGATACGCAGTATTTT. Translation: CASEEGDTQYF.

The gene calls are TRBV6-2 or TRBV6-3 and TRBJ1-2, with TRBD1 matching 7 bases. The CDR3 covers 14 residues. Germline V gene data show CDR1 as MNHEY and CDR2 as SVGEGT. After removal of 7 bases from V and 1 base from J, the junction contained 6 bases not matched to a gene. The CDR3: CASIPTGVNYGYTF. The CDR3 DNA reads TGTGCCAGCATCCCCACAGGGGTTAACTATGGCTACACCTTC.

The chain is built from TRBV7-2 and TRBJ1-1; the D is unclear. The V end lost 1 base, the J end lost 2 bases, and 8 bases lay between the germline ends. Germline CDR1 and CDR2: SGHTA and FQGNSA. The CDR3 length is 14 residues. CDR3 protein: CASSLGWANTEAFF. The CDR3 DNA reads TGTGCCAGCAGCTTAGGTTGGGCTAACACTGAAGCTTTCTTT.

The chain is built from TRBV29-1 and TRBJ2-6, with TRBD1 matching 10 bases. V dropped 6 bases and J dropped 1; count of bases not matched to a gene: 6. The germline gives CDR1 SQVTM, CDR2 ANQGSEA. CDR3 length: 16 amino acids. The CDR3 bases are TGCAGCGTGGGGACAGGGGAGAGGTCTGGGGCCAACGTCCTGACTTTC. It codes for CSVGTGERSGANVLTF.

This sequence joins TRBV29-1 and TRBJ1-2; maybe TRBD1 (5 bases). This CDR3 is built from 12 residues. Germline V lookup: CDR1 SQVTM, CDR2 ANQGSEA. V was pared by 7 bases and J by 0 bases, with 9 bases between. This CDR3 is CSAQGSNYGYTF. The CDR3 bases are TGCAGCGCCCAGGGTTCTAACTATGGCTACACCTTC.

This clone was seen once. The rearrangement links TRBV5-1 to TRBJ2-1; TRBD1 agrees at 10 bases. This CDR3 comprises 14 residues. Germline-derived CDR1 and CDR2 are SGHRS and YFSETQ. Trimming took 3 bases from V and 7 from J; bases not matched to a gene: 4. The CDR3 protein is CASSWTGGGNEQFF. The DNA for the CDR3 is TGCGCCAGCAGCTGGACAGGGGGTGGAAATGAGCAGTTCTTC.

CDR3 DNA: TGTGCCAGCAGCTTTGGACAGGGAGACGAGCAGTACTTC. Translation: CASSFGQGDEQYF. The chain has TRBV3-1 (or the pseudogene TRBV3-2) and TRBJ2-7, with 8 bases identical to TRBD1. The V gene end was trimmed by 5 bases and the J gene end by 5 bases; junction bases not matched to a gene: 5. CDR1 LGHDT and CDR2 YNNKEL come from the germline V gene (reference sequence). The CDR3 has 13 residues.

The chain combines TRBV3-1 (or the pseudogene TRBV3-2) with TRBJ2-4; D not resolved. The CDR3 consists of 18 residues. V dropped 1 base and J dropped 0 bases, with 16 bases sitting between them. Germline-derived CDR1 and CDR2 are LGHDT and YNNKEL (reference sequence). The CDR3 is CASSQVSRQTLAKNIQYF. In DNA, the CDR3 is TGTGCCAGCAGCCAAGTGAGCAGGCAGACACTAGCCAAAAACATTCAGTACTTC.

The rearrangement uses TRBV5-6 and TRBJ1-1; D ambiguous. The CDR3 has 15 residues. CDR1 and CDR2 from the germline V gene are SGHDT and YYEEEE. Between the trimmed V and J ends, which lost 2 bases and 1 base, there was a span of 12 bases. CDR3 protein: CASSLPTVPNTEAFF. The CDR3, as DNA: TGTGCCAGCAGCTTACCTACAGTACCGAACACTGAAGCTTTCTTT. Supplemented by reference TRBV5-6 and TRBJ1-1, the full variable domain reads DAGVTQSPTHLIKTRGQQVTLRCSPKSGHDTVSWYQQALGQGPQFIFQYYEEEERQRGNFPDRFSGHQFPNYSSELNVNALLLGDSALYLCASSLPTVPNTEAFFGQGTRLTVV.

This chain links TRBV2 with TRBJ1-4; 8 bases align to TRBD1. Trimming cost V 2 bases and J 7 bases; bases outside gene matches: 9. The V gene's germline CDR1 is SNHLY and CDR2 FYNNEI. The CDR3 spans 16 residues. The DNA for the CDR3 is TGTGCCAGCAGTGAACTCGACAGGGGTTTTCCTGAAAAACTGTTTTTT. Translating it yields CASSELDRGFPEKLFF.

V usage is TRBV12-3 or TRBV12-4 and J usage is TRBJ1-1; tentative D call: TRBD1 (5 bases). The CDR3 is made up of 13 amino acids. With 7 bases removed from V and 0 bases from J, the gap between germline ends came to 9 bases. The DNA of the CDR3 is TGTGCCAGCACCATGACAGTGAACACTGAAGCTTTCTTT. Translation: CASTMTVNTEAFF.

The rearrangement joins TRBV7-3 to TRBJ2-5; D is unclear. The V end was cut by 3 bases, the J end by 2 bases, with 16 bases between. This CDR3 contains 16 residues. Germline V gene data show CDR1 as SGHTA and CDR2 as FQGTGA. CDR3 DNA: TGTGCCAGCAGCTTGGGCGGTGGCGCCGGGCAAGAGACCCAGTACTTC. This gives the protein CASSLGGGAGQETQYF. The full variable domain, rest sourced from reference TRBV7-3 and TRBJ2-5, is GAGVSQTPSNKVTEKGKYVELRCDPISGHTALYWYRQSLGQGPEFLIYFQGTGAADDSGLPNDRFFAVRPEGSVSTLKIQRTERGDSAVYLCASSLGGGAGQETQYFGPGTRLLVL.

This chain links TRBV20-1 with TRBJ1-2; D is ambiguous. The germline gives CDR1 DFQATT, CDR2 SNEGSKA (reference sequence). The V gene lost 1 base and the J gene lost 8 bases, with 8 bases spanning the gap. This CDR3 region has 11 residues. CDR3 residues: CSARGSTGYTF. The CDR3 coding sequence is TGCAGTGCTAGAGGGAGTACCGGCTACACCTTC.

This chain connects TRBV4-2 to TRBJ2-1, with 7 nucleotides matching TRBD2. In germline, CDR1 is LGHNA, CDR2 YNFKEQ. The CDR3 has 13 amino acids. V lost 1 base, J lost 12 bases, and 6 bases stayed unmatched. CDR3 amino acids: CASSQATSSGQFF. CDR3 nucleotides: TGTGCCAGCAGCCAAGCGACTAGCTCGGGGCAGTTCTTC.

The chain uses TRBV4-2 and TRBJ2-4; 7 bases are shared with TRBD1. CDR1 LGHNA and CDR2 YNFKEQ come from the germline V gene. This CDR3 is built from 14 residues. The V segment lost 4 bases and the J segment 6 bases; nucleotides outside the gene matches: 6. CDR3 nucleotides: TGTGCCAGCAGCCCCCTGACAGGGACAAACATTCAGTACTTC. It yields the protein CASSPLTGTNIQYF.

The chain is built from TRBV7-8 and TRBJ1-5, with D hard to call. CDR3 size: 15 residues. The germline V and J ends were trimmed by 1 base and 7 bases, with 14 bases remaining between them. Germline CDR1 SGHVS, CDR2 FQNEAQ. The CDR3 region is CASSLGGGRWQPQHF. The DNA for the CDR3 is TGTGCCAGCAGCTTAGGTGGAGGGCGTTGGCAGCCCCAGCATTTT.

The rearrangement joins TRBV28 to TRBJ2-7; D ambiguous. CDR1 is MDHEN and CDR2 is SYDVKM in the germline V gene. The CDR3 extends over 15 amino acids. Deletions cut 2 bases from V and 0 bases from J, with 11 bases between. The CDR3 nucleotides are TGTGCCAGCAGTTTAGGGCCCGTCACCTCCTACGAGCAGTACTTC. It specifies CASSLGPVTSYEQYF.

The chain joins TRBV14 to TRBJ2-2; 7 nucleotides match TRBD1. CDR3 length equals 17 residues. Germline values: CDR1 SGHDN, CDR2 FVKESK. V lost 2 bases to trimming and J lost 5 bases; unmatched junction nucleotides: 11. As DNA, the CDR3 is TGTGCCAGCAGCCAACACCCTTGGGGCAGGGGGACCGGGGAGCTGTTTTTT. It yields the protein CASSQHPWGRGTGELFF.